This paragraph covers one T cell receptor (beta chain) sequence. As yet, its antigen is unknown. This record belongs to a study of blood T cells in healthy people across ages. The CDR3 length is 12 residues. Germline CDR1 SGHTA, CDR2 FQGNSA. V lost 5 bases to trimming and J lost 6 bases, with 5 bases between them. Notes on the study in general: Significant beta diversity loss was already apparent by age approximately 40, declining roughly linearly. Versus aged donors, long-lived donors had higher diversity and more naive CD4+ cells.

Primers used in a second PCR of about 7 to 12 cycles were a sample-barcoded 5' primer and a J-beta primer mix. One entry per CDR3 protein results from TCRdb running MiXCR on the 5' RACE reads. Of about a million distinct CDR3 sequences listed, roughly half are singletons. Isolation per sample recovered at least 6.5 million PBMCs. Extraction yielded at least 6 micrograms of total RNA per sample. The receptor was isolated from a woman aged 60-75 years in good health. The specimen was blood. The chain carries TRBV7-2 and TRBJ1-6; no clear D gene. The CDR3 is CASSPTNSPLHF. Here the CDR3 DNA reads TGTGCCAGCAGCCCGACTAATTCACCCCTCCACTTT.